The rows below give T cell receptor beta chains drawn from one sample of a study of blood T cell repertoires in COVID-19. Libraries were prepared by immunoSEQ multiplex PCR; TCRdb keeps only in-frame clonotypes and omits some of them. The sample consists of over 150,000 clones, nearly 90% of them appearing once. The sample comprised peripheral blood. The source is a man between 45 and 60 years old with COVID-19, enrolled during active disease. Each CDR3 is given without its conserved first and last residue.

TRBV10-3,TRBJ1-2,12,AIRRQGTNYGYT
TRBV10-2,TRBJ2-2,12,ASSELRDTGELF
TRBV5-1,TRBJ2-2,13,ASSLGLTNTGELF
TRBV7-2,TRBJ2-3,11,ASSLGGRDTQY
TRBV7-6,TRBJ2-1,13,ASTTGGASYNEQF
TRBV27,TRBJ2-7,16,ASSLSGLTGTTNYEQY
TRBV30,TRBJ2-3,12,AWSRGSRTDTQY
TRBV24-1,TRBJ2-3,13,ATSLAGDSTDTQY
TRBV6-5,TRBJ2-7,12,ASSYSYGGYEQY
TRBV15,TRBJ1-2,17,ATSRKRVGRGLTNYGYT
TRBV7-8,TRBJ2-3,14,ASSLGTTRRTDTQY
TRBV11-2,TRBJ2-7,12,ASSLVAGGGEQY
TRBV5-5,TRBJ2-1,13,ASSLVQGVYNEQF
TRBV6-6,TRBJ2-3,12,ASIPGVAADTQY
TRBV6-5,TRBJ1-6,12,ASATGKDNSPLH
TRBV5-1,TRBJ2-2,13,ASSSVTANTGELF
TRBV2,TRBJ1-2,12,ASSTQGARGGYT
TRBV24-1,TRBJ2-3,14,ATRLMSPTSTDTQY
TRBV4-2,TRBJ2-3,14,ASSPIAGGVTDTQY
TRBV2,TRBJ1-2,13,ASSEAWDRVYGYT
TRBV29-1,TRBJ1-6,12,SVREAASNSPLH
TRBV7-8,TRBJ2-2,11,ASSRGRTGELF
TRBV6-5,TRBJ1-1,12,ASRPDRVNTEAF
TRBV18,TRBJ2-3,13,ASSPRGRSTDTQY
TRBV7-9,TRBJ1-4,13,ASSEPPTTNEKLF
TRBV5-1,TRBJ2-1,14,ASSLGADRVFNEQF
TRBV4-3,TRBJ2-7,14,ASSQDAGTSTYEQY
TRBV20-1,TRBJ2-3,12,SASYSGSTDTQY
TRBV28,TRBJ1-2,13,ASSLVGGGSYGYT
TRBV28,TRBJ2-7,11,ATLPGGAREQY
TRBV29-1,TRBJ1-6,9,SVEDRGGVH
TRBV6-2/TRBV6-3,TRBJ2-7,12,ASSRPDKAYEQY
TRBV5-5,TRBJ2-1,13,ASSSTSGSYNEQF
TRBV11-3,TRBJ1-2,14,ASSLRDREVGYGYT
TRBV2,TRBJ1-2,13,ASSESRTANYGYT
TRBV7-6,TRBJ2-3,17,ASSVPGQGGLGSTDTQY
TRBV27,TRBJ2-7,11,ASRTTGAYEQY
TRBV15,TRBJ1-1,11,ATSKRLNTEAF
TRBV30,TRBJ2-7,11,AWSTGPAGEQY
TRBV2,TRBJ2-6,19,ASSEAIPGQGARYGANVLT
TRBV2,TRBJ2-7,11,ASSDVRAYEQY
TRBV29-1,TRBJ1-2,11,SVARVANYGYT
TRBV5-1,TRBJ2-7,13,ASRRDRGLSYEQY
TRBV19,TRBJ1-5,10,ASSPHPGPQH
TRBV6-1,TRBJ2-5,12,ASSEAWAGETQY